Each of the 27 T cell receptor beta chains below was sequenced from the same sample in a study of cytomegalovirus exposure and HLA in healthy donors. With 60 Vbeta and 13 Jbeta primers, the PCR was carried out. Clones were read by immunoSEQ multiplex PCR, and TCRdb kept only the in-frame ones, dropping some. The sample consists of about 110,000 clones, about 64% of them appearing once. The sample was PBMCs. These receptors were taken from a female donor in good health and CMV-seronegative.

The chain uses TRBV13 and TRBJ1-1, with a weak D call TRBD1 (5 bases). Trimming took off 3 bases at V and 10 bases at J, with 9 bases between the two ends. CDR3 length equals 11 residues. Per germline, CDR1 PRHDT and CDR2 FYEKMQ (reference sequence). The CDR3 loop reads CASSLVRAAFF. The CDR3 DNA reads as TGTGCCAGCAGCTTGGTCAGGGCAGCTTTCTTT.

CDR3: CASSIQQGLRPQHF. The CDR3 nucleotides read TGTGCCAGTAGTATACAGCAGGGTCTAAGGCCCCAGCATTTT. The rearrangement joins TRBV19 to TRBJ1-5, with a possible D match to TRBD1 (5 bases). Germline V gene sequence: CDR1 LNHDA, CDR2 SQIVND (reference sequence). V was cut by 2 bases and J by 9 bases, with 14 bases left in between. CDR3 length: 14 residues.

This clone was recorded a few times. The rearrangement joins TRBV7-9 to TRBJ2-5, with D tentatively TRBD2 (5 bases). This CDR3 region has 13 residues. Germline V gives CDR1 SEHNR, CDR2 FQNEAQ (reference sequence). V lost 7 bases and J lost 5, with 14 bases in between. CDR3 sequence (DNA): TGTGCCAGCAACCAGGAACGCGGGGAGACCCAGTACTTC. It is translated as CASNQERGETQYF.

This chain uses TRBV6-1 with TRBJ1-4; TRBD1 matches at 8 bases. Unmatched junction bases numbered 7, after V lost 7 bases and J lost 6 bases. Germline CDR1 is MNHNS and CDR2 is SASEGT. The CDR3 runs to 14 residues. CDR3 in DNA: TGTGCCAGCACATTAGACAGGGGAGATGAAAAACTGTTTTTT. Its protein is CASTLDRGDEKLFF.

The chain has TRBV5-1 and TRBJ2-5; D remains unclear. From germline, CDR1 is SGHRS and CDR2 YFSETQ. V was clipped by 0 bases and J by 2 bases, with 8 bases between them. This CDR3 region has 14 residues. The CDR3 DNA is TGCGCCAGCAGCTTGGAACTAAGTCAAGAGACCCAGTACTTC. Protein sequence: CASSLELSQETQYF.

This clone came up a few times. V and J are TRBV10-2 and TRBJ1-1; D possibly corresponds to TRBD1 (6 bases). Looked up from germline, CDR1 is WSHSY and CDR2 is SAAADI. The CDR3 has 13 amino acids. The ends were cut back, 10 bases at V and 6 bases at J, with 18 bases in the middle. The CDR3 DNA reads as TGCGCCACCCTCTCGAGGGGGGGGCCTGAAGCTTTCTTT. This sequence encodes CATLSRGGPEAFF.

The chain couples TRBV9 to TRBJ1-5; D is uncertain. The V end was cut by 3 bases, the J end by 0 bases, with 10 bases between. Germline V gene data show CDR1 as SGDLS and CDR2 as YYNGEE. The CDR3 loop spans 15 amino acids. CDR3 sequence: CASSARGHSNQPQHF. The CDR3 nucleotides read TGTGCCAGCAGCGCCCGGGGTCATAGCAATCAGCCCCAGCATTTT.

This chain joins TRBV4-3 and TRBJ2-6; D possibly corresponds to TRBD1 (6 bases). The length of the CDR3 is 15 residues. V lost 4 bases and J 1 base, leaving 8 bases between the germline ends. Germline V lookup: CDR1 LGHNA, CDR2 YSLEER. The CDR3 DNA reads as TGCGCCAGCAGCCTAACAGGGTCTGGGGCCAACGTCCTGACTTTC. Translating it yields CASSLTGSGANVLTF.

The chain recombines TRBV6-5 with TRBJ2-2; tentative D call: TRBD2 (6 bases). The CDR3 loop spans 14 amino acids. Trimming took 6 bases from V and 3 from J, leaving 11 bases between them. The germline V gene has CDR1 MNHEY and CDR2 SVGAGI. CDR3 amino acids: CASSLGTYTGELFF. CDR3 DNA sequence: TGTGCCAGCAGCCTAGGGACTTACACCGGGGAGCTGTTTTTT.

The CDR3 protein is CASSPGTSGSGSYNEQFF. DNA of the CDR3: TGTGCCAGCAGCCCAGGGACTAGCGGGAGTGGATCCTACAATGAGCAGTTCTTC. The chain has TRBV7-2 and TRBJ2-1, with 14 positions matching TRBD2. The CDR3 covers 18 residues. Germline assignment: CDR1 SGHTA and CDR2 FQGNSA. The V gene end was trimmed by 5 bases and the J gene end by 1 base; junction bases not matched to a gene: 7.

The rearrangement uses TRBV4-2 and TRBJ1-1, with 8 nucleotides matching TRBD1. CDR1 and CDR2 (germline): LGHNA, YNFKEQ. V was clipped by 8 bases and J by 1 base; unmatched bases: 6. CDR3 size: 14 residues. The CDR3 spells CASHRTGPNTEAFF. The CDR3 DNA reads as TGTGCCAGCCACCGGACAGGGCCGAACACTGAAGCTTTCTTT.

This clone was seen a handful of times. At the DNA level, this CDR3 is encoded by other sequences in the same sample as well. The chain recombines TRBV18 with TRBJ1-2; TRBD1 matches 9 bases. The CDR3 length is 18 residues. Germline V CDR1 and CDR2: KGHSH, LQKENI. V was clipped by 3 bases and J by 3 bases; unmatched bases: 14. CDR3 sequence reads: CASSPAGTGSSFDYGYTF. DNA of the CDR3: TGTGCCAGCTCACCCGCCGGGACAGGGTCCTCTTTTGACTATGGCTACACCTTC.

The rearrangement uses TRBV15 and TRBJ1-2; D remains unclear. The CDR3 covers 16 residues. CDR1 and CDR2 from the germline V gene are LNHNV and YYDKDF (reference sequence). V dropped 0 bases and J dropped 8 bases, with 19 bases sitting between them. The CDR3 loop reads CATSRDLGSRLPGYTF. DNA of the CDR3: TGTGCCACCAGCAGAGATCTGGGGAGTCGGCTACCGGGCTACACCTTC.

This clone was detected only a few times. The chain recombines TRBV30 with TRBJ2-3; TRBD1 matches 8 bases. CDR1 is GTSNPN, CDR2 SVGIG, per germline (reference sequence). J gave up 10 bases and V 0 bases, and 15 bases lay outside the gene matches. This CDR3 comprises 16 residues. CDR3 sequence: CAWSVRQGAGNIAQYF. CDR3 DNA sequence: TGTGCCTGGAGTGTACGCCAGGGGGCAGGAAATATAGCGCAGTATTTT.

V usage is TRBV25-1 and J usage is TRBJ2-1, with D maybe TRBD1 (5 bases). CDR3 size: 13 residues. Trimming shortened V by 1 base and J by 9 bases, and 10 bases separated the two germline ends. The germline gives CDR1 MGHDK, CDR2 SYGVNS. This chain's CDR3 is CASSESRVGEQFF. The CDR3 DNA sequence: TGTGCCAGCAGTGAATCCAGGGTGGGTGAGCAGTTCTTC.

This clone was observed many times. The V and J genes are TRBV2 and TRBJ2-3, with D possibly TRBD2 on 7 matching bases. Germline V gene lookup returns CDR1 SNHLY and CDR2 FYNNEI. Trimming removed 8 bases at V and 0 bases at J, with 12 bases between. The CDR3 is made up of 14 amino acids. Here the CDR3 reads CASGGDTSTDTQYF. CDR3 DNA: TGTGCCAGCGGGGGGGACACCAGCACAGATACGCAGTATTTT. Full variable domain (remainder filled in from reference TRBV2 and TRBJ2-3): EPEVTQTPSHQVTQMGQEVILRCVPISNHLYFYWYRQILGQKVEFLVSFYNNEISEKSEIFDDQFSVERPDGSNFTLKIRSTKLEDSAMYFCASGGDTSTDTQYFGPGTRLTVL.

The gene calls are TRBV10-2 and TRBJ2-7; D is undetermined. The V end was cut by 4 bases, the J end by 4 bases, with 11 bases between. CDR1 is WSHSY, CDR2 SAAADI, per germline. CDR3 length: 13 amino acids. The CDR3 loop reads CASSGAGLYEQYF. The CDR3 nucleotides are TGCGCCAGCAGTGGGGCAGGTCTGTACGAGCAGTACTTC.

This clone was observed a handful of times. The V gene is TRBV28, the J gene TRBJ1-1, with D possibly TRBD1 on 5 matching bases. This CDR3 has 21 amino acids. V was pared by 3 bases and J by 1 base, with 30 bases between. Looked up from germline, CDR1 is MDHEN and CDR2 is SYDVKM. Here the CDR3 reads CASSFDYWGRSYLRKNTEAFF. Written as DNA, the CDR3 is TGTGCCAGCAGTTTCGATTACTGGGGCAGGTCCTATCTCCGGAAGAACACTGAAGCTTTCTTT. The full variable domain, rest sourced from reference TRBV28 and TRBJ1-1, is DVKVTQSSRYLVKRTGEKVFLECVQDMDHENMFWYRQDPGLGLRLIYFSYDVKMKEKGDIPEGYSVSREKKERFSLILESASTNQTSMYLCASSFDYWGRSYLRKNTEAFFGQGTRLTVV.

This clone occurred a few times. This chain connects TRBV19 to TRBJ2-7; a possible D gene is TRBD2 (5 bases). The CDR3 consists of 14 residues. V gave up 4 bases and J gave up 4 bases, with 14 bases separating them. Germline CDR1 and CDR2: LNHDA and SQIVND (reference sequence). The CDR3 DNA follows: TGTGCCAGTAGTACTGCGGGCCTACCTTACGAGCAGTACTTC. Protein product: CASSTAGLPYEQYF.

The genes are TRBV12-5 and TRBJ2-3; tentative D call: TRBD1 (6 bases). Germline V CDR1 and CDR2: LGHNT, FRNRAP. Deletions cut 5 bases from V and 6 bases from J, with 12 bases between. CDR3 length: 13 amino acids. CDR3 sequence (DNA): TGTGCTAGTGGTACAGGGACCAGGGATACGCAGTATTTT. Its translation is CASGTGTRDTQYF.

The V and J genes are TRBV5-1 and TRBJ2-1, with 7 bases aligning to TRBD1. Trimming removed 2 bases from V and 1 base from J; junction bases left unmatched: 18. The length of the CDR3 is 20 residues. Germline V gives CDR1 SGHRS, CDR2 YFSETQ. The chain's CDR3 is CASSFIGGLLLSSSYNEQFF. CDR3 sequence (DNA): TGCGCCAGCAGCTTTATAGGGGGCCTACTCCTTTCCTCGTCCTACAATGAGCAGTTCTTC.

The chain joins TRBV10-2 to TRBJ2-7; D might be TRBD2 (5 bases). CDR3 length: 13 residues. Per the germline V gene, CDR1 is WSHSY and CDR2 is SAAADI. Trimming left V 5 bases short and J 0 bases short, with 8 bases between. CDR3 sequence: CASSLSGSYEQYF. The CDR3 DNA reads as TGCGCCAGCAGTTTAAGCGGCTCCTACGAGCAGTACTTC.

This chain joins TRBV5-4 and TRBJ2-1; TRBD2 agrees at 10 bases. V dropped 4 bases and J dropped 7; count of bases not matched to a gene: 8. This CDR3 spans 15 amino acids. Germline V gene lookup returns CDR1 SGHNT and CDR2 YYREEE (reference sequence). CDR3 region: CASSQAGGPKNEQFF. The CDR3 DNA reads as TGTGCCAGCAGCCAAGCGGGAGGGCCGAAGAATGAGCAGTTCTTC.

The chain joins TRBV11-3 to TRBJ2-1; 9 bases are shared with TRBD2. From germline, CDR1 is SGHNT and CDR2 YENEEA. This CDR3 is 16 amino acids long. With 5 bases clipped from V and 5 bases from J, the junction kept 10 bases outside the gene matches. The CDR3 loop reads CASSPLRGGGNNEQFF. DNA of the CDR3: TGTGCCAGCAGCCCCCTGCGGGGGGGAGGTAACAATGAGCAGTTCTTC.

V usage is TRBV30 and J usage is TRBJ1-1; 7 nucleotides line up with TRBD1. J gave up 7 bases and V 0 bases, and 5 bases lay outside the gene matches. This CDR3 spans 13 amino acids. The germline CDR1 and CDR2 sequences are GTSNPN and SVGIG (reference sequence). In DNA, the CDR3 is TGTGCCTGGAGTGTATCAGGGGGGAGTGAAGCTTTCTTT. It yields the protein CAWSVSGGSEAFF. The full variable domain, in which reference TRBV30 and TRBJ1-1 provide the parts outside the CDR3, is SQTIHQWPATLVQPVGSPLSLECTVEGTSNPNLYWYRQAAGRGLQLLFYSVGIGQISSEVPQNLSASRPQDRQFILSSKKLLLSDSGFYLCAWSVSGGSEAFFGQGTRLTVV.

J is TRBJ2-1 and V is TRBV2; 7 positions agree with TRBD1. V gave up 5 bases and J gave up 4 bases; unmatched junction bases: 2. The CDR3 consists of 13 residues. Germline CDR1 is SNHLY and CDR2 is FYNNEI. Here the CDR3 DNA reads TGTGCCAGCAGTTCGGGACAGTACAATGAGCAGTTCTTC. Protein sequence: CASSSGQYNEQFF.

The genes are TRBV15 and TRBJ2-7; D might be TRBD2 (6 bases). V was shortened by 0 bases and J by 3 bases, with 9 bases between the two germline ends. CDR1 is LNHNV and CDR2 is YYDKDF in the germline V gene (reference sequence). CDR3 length equals 14 residues. The CDR3 region has the DNA TGTGCCACCAGCAGAGATCTGGGGGGCTACGAGCAGTACTTC. Translation gives CATSRDLGGYEQYF.